This T cell receptor beta chain is from a study of shared clonotypes between healthy human individuals. A word on this clone: The sample has other DNA sequences that encode this CDR3 too.

Trimming took 4 bases from V and 5 from J; bases not matched to a gene: 4. Germline V gene data show CDR1 as SGHTS and CDR2 as YDEGEE. The CDR3 runs 15 residues. In the authors' workflow: Junction-only sequences without quality scores were provided by ImmunoSEQ, so filtering was different. Data came from immunoSEQ multiplex PCR; TCRdb stores just in-frame clones and leaves some out. V and J calls plus clone size are reproduced from that table; the DNA served to infer D and trimming. Found here are 2,500,000 or so clones, 93% of them singletons; the top ten hold roughly 0.39%. This rearrangement joins TRBV5-8 to TRBJ1-4; 11 bases are a match to TRBD1. The receptor was derived from a man aged 18 to 29 in good health. Some clones in this sample may be carry-over from other donors' samples. The material sequenced was naive CD4+ T cells from PBMCs. Subset meaning: CD45RA+ positively selected. CDR3 residues: CASSPGTGGNEKLFF. DNA for the CDR3: TGTGCCAGCAGCCCGGGGACAGGGGGGAATGAAAAACTGTTTTTT.